These T cell receptor beta chains were read from a single sample in a study of molecular identifiers for immune sequencing clone quantification. TCRdb reprocessed the PCR reads via MiXCR and lists one record per CDR3 protein. Seen here are just under 65,000 distinct CDR3 sequences, 15% to 20% observed once, and the top ten hold 1.3% to 1.5%. Sequenced: naive CD8+ T cells from blood, with Jurkat cell RNA spiked in. The origin of the receptors is a human donor in good health. Some libraries in this study had Jurkat cell RNA spiked in. CDR3s include the opening cysteine and the closing phenylalanine or tryptophan. A D gene is named only where the DNA matches it firmly. Some rows mark clone size as missing; the rest say once, few, many or name a class of expanded clone.

>13|TRBV4-1|many|TRBJ2-7|-
CASSEQGLGEQYF
>16|TRBV2|few|TRBJ2-7|TRBD2
CASSAMGVAGSYEQYF
>15|TRBV11-2|-|TRBJ2-5|-
CASSLVLEDQETQYF
>14|TRBV4-2|few|TRBJ2-7|TRBD2
CASSQLAVAYEQYF
>16|TRBV21-1|many|TRBJ1-5|-
CASISGVGYSNQPQHF
>15|TRBV7-8|many|TRBJ2-7|-
CASSLGGSLLDEQYF
>14|TRBV25-1|many|TRBJ2-7|-
CASSELEGTHEQYF
>15|TRBV6-5|many|TRBJ2-5|-
CATQSGLTVQETQYF
>15|TRBV21-1|few|TRBJ2-5|-
CASSNGTGIQETQYF
>14|TRBV7-2|many|TRBJ2-7|TRBD2
CASSFSSGSYEQYF
>12|TRBV7-9|-|TRBJ2-7|-
CASSVAVGGQYF
>13|TRBV10-3|many|TRBJ2-7|TRBD1
CAIRGTDTYEQYF
>17|TRBV27|many|TRBJ2-6|TRBD1
CASSLRDSISGANVLTF
>13|TRBV11-2|-|TRBJ1-2|-
CASSLNPAHGYTF
>14|TRBV29-1|many|TRBJ2-1|-
CSVELRFGYNEQFF
>20|TRBV11-2|many|TRBJ2-7|TRBD2
CASSLVFGRPSGSTAYEQYF
>14|TRBV15|many|TRBJ2-7|TRBD1
CATSPPGQTYEQYF
>15|TRBV6-2/TRBV6-3|many|TRBJ1-1|-
CASSYSDSRYTEAFF
>14|TRBV27|many|TRBJ2-7|-
CASSLLGQAYEQYF
>13|TRBV12-3/TRBV12-4|-|TRBJ2-7|-
CASRPHGSYEQYF
>14|TRBV12-5|few|TRBJ2-1|-
CASGPEGGRNEQLF
>14|TRBV4-3|many|TRBJ2-3|-
CASSQDSFTDTQYF
>14|TRBV6-4|many|TRBJ2-3|-
CASSDGYSTDTQYF
>14|TRBV7-9|many|TRBJ2-2|-
CASSLAKIGGELFF
>15|TRBV20-1|many|TRBJ2-5|TRBD2
CSARRLAASKETQYF
>14|TRBV20-1|-|TRBJ2-7|-
CSARSQGPSGGQYF
>16|TRBV10-1|many|TRBJ2-7|TRBD2
CASSPSRTSLDYEQYF
>17|TRBV29-1|many|TRBJ2-1|-
CSVEDLKVTSSYNEQFF
>13|TRBV21-1|many|TRBJ2-2|-
CARRGGLGGELFF
>13|TRBV7-9|-|TRBJ2-7|-
CASSLVGFYEQYF
>17|TRBV7-6|many|TRBJ2-5|TRBD2
CASSEHPGLAGEETQYF
>15|TRBV7-2|many|TRBJ2-7|TRBD2
CASSVGLAPTYEQYF
>16|TRBV6-5|many|TRBJ2-5|-
CASRDDGRTYQETQYF
>17|TRBV5-1|many|TRBJ2-2|TRBD2
CASSLRTSGANTGELFF
>18|TRBV19|many|TRBJ2-7|-
CASSLQGNLFESAYEQYF